This paragraph reports one TCR beta chain. The antigen remains unidentified. Germline CDR1 reads SGHRS; CDR2 reads YFSETQ. The CDR3 sequence is 15 residues long. Trimming at V came to 7 bases and at J to 3 bases, leaving 12 bases not matched to a gene. This specimen belongs to a study of post-analysis software for immune sequencing data. Background on the study: Patients had relapsing-remitting, secondary progressive or progressive-relapsing multiple sclerosis; some lacked subtype. Study outcomes and limitations: Strong same-batch co-clustering of samples appeared with F measure clustering. There were five TRBV segments more frequent in patients than controls, and TRBV5-6, TRBV5-1 and TRBV20-1 were among them. There was significantly lower normalized Chao1 diversity in multiple sclerosis patients than in controls.

Unique molecular identifiers were built into the TCR beta cDNA libraries. Starting from approximately 0.95 to 9.8 million T cells, the study yielded 500,000 or so cDNA molecules. TCRdb re-analysed the PCR reads in MiXCR, keeping a single row per CDR3 protein. Counted here are about 460,000 distinct CDR3 sequences, around 40% occurring once; the ten biggest clones make up roughly 12%. The rearrangement joins TRBV5-1 to TRBJ2-7; 8 nucleotides line up with TRBD2. Sequencing was done on a sample of blood. This TCR came from a girl between 5 and 17 years old with multiple sclerosis. CDR3 protein: CASRSAGGIDYEQYF. The CDR3 bases are TGCGCCAGCCGCTCCGCGGGAGGCATTGACTACGAGCAGTACTTC.